This T cell receptor (beta chain) was obtained from a study of blood T cell repertoires in COVID-19. Using immunoSEQ multiplex PCR, the repertoire was profiled, and TCRdb retains in-frame clones only, with some absent. The sample lists about 380,000 clones; more than 75% were seen once. The CDR3 has 14 amino acids. From germline, CDR1 is SEHNR and CDR2 FQNEAQ (reference sequence). The ends lost 5 bases at V and 6 bases at J; junction bases unmatched: 7. The rearrangement links TRBV7-9 to TRBJ1-1, with 9 bases that match TRBD1. The sequence was collected from a human donor with acute or convalescent COVID-19. The donor label of this sample is uncertain. Sequenced input: peripheral blood. The chain's CDR3 is CASSHPGQGSEAFF. The CDR3 nucleotides read TGTGCCAGCAGCCATCCGGGACAGGGTTCTGAAGCTTTCTTT.